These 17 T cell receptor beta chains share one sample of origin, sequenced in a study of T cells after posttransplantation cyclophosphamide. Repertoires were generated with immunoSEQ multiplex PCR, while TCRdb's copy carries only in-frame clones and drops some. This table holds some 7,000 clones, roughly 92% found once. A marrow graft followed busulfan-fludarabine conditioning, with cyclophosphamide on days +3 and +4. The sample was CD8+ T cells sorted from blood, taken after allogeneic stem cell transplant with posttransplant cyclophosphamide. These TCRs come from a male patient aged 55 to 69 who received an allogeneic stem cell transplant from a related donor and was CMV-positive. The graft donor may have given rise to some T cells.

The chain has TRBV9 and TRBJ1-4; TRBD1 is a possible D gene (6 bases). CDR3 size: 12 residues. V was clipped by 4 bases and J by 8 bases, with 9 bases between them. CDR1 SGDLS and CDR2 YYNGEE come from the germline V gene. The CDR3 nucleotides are TGTGCCAGCAGCTTGACAGGAGAAAAACTGTTTTTT. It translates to CASSLTGEKLFF.

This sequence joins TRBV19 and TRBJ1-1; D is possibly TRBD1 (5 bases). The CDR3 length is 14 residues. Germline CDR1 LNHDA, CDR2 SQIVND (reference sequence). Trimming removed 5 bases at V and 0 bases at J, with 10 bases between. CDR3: CASSYWGVNTEAFF. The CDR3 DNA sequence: TGTGCCAGTAGTTATTGGGGGGTGAACACTGAAGCTTTCTTT.

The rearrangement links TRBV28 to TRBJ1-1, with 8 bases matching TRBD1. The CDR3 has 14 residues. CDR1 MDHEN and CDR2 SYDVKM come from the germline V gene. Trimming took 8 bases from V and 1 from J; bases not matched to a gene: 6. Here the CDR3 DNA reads TGTGCCAGCGCTCTTGGACAGGGGAACACTGAAGCTTTCTTT. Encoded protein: CASALGQGNTEAFF. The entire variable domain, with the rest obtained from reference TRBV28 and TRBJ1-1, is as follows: DVKVTQSSRYLVKRTGEKVFLECVQDMDHENMFWYRQDPGLGLRLIYFSYDVKMKEKGDIPEGYSVSREKKERFSLILESASTNQTSMYLCASALGQGNTEAFFGQGTRLTVV.

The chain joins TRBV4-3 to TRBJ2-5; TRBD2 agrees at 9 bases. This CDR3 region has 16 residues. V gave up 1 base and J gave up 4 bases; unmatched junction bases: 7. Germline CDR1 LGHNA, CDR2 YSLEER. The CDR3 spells CASSQGASGGSETQYF. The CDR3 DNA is TGCGCCAGCAGCCAAGGGGCCAGCGGGGGGTCAGAGACCCAGTACTTC.

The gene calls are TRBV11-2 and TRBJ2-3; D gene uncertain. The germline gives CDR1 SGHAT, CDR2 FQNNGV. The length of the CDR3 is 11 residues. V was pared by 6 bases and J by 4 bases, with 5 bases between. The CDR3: CASSTSDTQYF. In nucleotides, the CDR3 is TGTGCCAGCAGTACTTCAGATACGCAGTATTTT.

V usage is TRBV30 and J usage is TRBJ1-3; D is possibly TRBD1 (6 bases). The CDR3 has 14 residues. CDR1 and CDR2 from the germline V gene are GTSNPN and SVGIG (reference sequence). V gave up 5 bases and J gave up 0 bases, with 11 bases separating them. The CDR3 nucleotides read TGTGCCTGGGGGGGGGCCTTCTCTGGAAACACCATATATTTT. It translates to CAWGGAFSGNTIYF.

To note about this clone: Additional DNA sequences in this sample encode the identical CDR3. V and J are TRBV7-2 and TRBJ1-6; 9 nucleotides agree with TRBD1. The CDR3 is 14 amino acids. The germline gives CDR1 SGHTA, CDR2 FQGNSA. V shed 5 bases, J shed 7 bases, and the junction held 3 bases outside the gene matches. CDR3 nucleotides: TGTGCCAGCAGCCAGACAGGGGGGAATTCACCCCTCCACTTT. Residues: CASSQTGGNSPLHF.

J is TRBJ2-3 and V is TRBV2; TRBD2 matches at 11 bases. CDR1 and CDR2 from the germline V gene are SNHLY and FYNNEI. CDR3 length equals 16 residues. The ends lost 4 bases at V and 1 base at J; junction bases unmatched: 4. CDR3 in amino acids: CASSGELAGGTDTQYF. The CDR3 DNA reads TGTGCCAGCAGTGGAGAACTAGCGGGGGGCACAGATACGCAGTATTTT.

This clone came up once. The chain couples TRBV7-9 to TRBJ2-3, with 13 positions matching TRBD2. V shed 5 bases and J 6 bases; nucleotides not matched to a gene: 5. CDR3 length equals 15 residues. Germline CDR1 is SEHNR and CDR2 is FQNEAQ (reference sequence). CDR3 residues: CASSVLAGGLDTQYF. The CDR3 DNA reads TGTGCCAGCAGCGTACTAGCGGGGGGGCTGGATACGCAGTATTTT.

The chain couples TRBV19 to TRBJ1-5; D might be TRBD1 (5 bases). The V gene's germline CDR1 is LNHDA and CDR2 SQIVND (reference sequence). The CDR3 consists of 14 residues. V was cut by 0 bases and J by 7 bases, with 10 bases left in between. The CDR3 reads CASSIDRVGQPQHF. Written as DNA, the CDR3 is TGTGCCAGTAGTATAGACAGGGTGGGACAGCCCCAGCATTTT.

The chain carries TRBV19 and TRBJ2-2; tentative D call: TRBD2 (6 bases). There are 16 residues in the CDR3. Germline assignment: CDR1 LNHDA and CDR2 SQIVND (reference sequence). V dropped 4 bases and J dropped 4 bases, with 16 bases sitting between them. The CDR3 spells CASSTGHRDFTGELFF. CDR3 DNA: TGTGCCAGTAGTACTGGACACCGGGACTTCACCGGGGAGCTGTTTTTT.

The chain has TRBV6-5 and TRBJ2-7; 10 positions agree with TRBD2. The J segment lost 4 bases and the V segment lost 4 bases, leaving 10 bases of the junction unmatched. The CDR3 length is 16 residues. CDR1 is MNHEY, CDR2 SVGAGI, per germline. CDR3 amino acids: CASSSIAGGSSYEQYF. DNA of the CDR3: TGTGCCAGCAGTTCTATAGCGGGGGGCTCCTCATACGAGCAGTACTTC.

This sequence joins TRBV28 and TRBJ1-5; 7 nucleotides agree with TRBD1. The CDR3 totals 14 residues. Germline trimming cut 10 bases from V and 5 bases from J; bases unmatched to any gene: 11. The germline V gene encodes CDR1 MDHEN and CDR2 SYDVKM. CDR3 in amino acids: CATCGTEGYQPQHF. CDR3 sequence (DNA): TGTGCCACATGTGGGACAGAGGGATATCAGCCCCAGCATTTT.

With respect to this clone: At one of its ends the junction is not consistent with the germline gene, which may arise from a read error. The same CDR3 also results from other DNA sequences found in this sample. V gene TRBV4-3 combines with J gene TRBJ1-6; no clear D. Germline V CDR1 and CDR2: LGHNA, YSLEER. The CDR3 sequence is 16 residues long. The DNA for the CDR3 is TGCGCCAGCAGCCAAGGGGTAGGAGGAGTAAATTCCCCCCTCCACTTT. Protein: CASSQGVGGVNSPLHF.

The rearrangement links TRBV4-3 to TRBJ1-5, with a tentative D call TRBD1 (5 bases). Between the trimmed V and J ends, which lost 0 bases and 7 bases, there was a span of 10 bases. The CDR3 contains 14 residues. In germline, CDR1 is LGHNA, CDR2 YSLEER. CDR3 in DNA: TGCGCCAGCAGCCAAGATAGGGGTGAGCAGCCCCAGCATTTT. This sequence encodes CASSQDRGEQPQHF.

The CDR3 DNA is TGTGCCAGCAGCGGGCTAGCGGGAGACTCCTACGAGCAGTACTTC. This codes for CASSGLAGDSYEQYF. This sequence joins TRBV21-1 and TRBJ2-7; the table's D call TRBD2 went unverified against the DNA. TRBV21-1 is a listed pseudogene. This CDR3 is 15 amino acids long.

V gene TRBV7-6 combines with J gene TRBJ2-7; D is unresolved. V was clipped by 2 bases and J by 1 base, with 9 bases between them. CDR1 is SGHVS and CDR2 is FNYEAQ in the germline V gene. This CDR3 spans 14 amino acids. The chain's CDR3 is CASSLLFGSYEQYF. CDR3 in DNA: TGTGCCAGCAGCTTACTGTTCGGTTCCTACGAGCAGTACTTC.